This T cell receptor (beta chain) was identified in a study of T cell repertoires in cytomegalovirus infection. On the study more broadly: From public TCR beta signatures came an indication of both CMV infection and matching HLA type.

A note on this clonotype: Antigen: not known.

Study findings and constraints: Cumulative frequency (of public TCR beta family members) identified carriers of CMV plus the relevant HLA. HLA-C-restricted CMV-specific TCR beta clonotypes were dominant in the ex vivo response.

From the reads, TCRdb called clonotypes with MiXCR, one entry per CDR3 protein. The table includes roughly 280,000 distinct CDR3 sequences, approximately 22% detected once. The CDR3 sequence is 18 residues long. Trimming pared 2 bases from V and 0 bases from J, leaving 14 bases between. This clonotype was obtained from a human donor in good health (CMV status not recorded). Some clones in this sample may be carry-over from other donors' samples. The sequenced sample was cultured PBMCs, obtained from culture after CMV antigen stimulation. The chain combines TRBV12-3 or TRBV12-4 with TRBJ2-6, with D perhaps TRBD1 (6 bases). As DNA, the CDR3 is TGTGCCAGCAGTTTACAGGGGTCTTACGGCTCTGGGGCCAACGTCCTGACTTTC. Amino acid sequence: CASSLQGSYGSGANVLTF.